Listed below are T cell receptor beta chains from one sample, sequenced in a study of CD8+ T cells in alopecia areata. Generated by immunoSEQ multiplex PCR, the TCRdb table keeps only in-frame clones and is missing some. Of fewer than 250,000 clones in the sample, around 60% were seen once. The sequencing used CD4+ T cells sorted from blood, collected at week 4, from a patient treated with tofacitinib. These receptors originate from a human donor with alopecia areata. Each CDR3 is given with its conserved first and last residue. Each record gives: J gene, V gene, D gene, clone size, CDR3 DNA, CDR3 protein. The D gene is left open where the match is weak. Clone sizes are given selectively: once, few, many, or a class where the clone is expanded.

TRBJ1-4 | TRBV30 | - | - | TGTGCCTGGAAAGAACCAGGGAGGTATAATGAAAAACTGTTTTTT | CAWKEPGRYNEKLFF
TRBJ1-1 | TRBV5-1 | - | - | TGCGCCAGCAGCACCACCCAGGGCCCGGGGACTGAAGCTTTCTTT | CASSTTQGPGTEAFF
TRBJ1-4 | TRBV29-1 | - | few | TGCAGCGCTGGGTTGGGCCCAAATGAAAAACTGTTTTTT | CSAGLGPNEKLFF
TRBJ2-3 | TRBV7-2 | - | - | TGTGCCAGCACCCAAAGTCCCGGTCTAGGAGCAGATACGCAGTATTTT | CASTQSPGLGADTQYF
TRBJ2-5 | TRBV5-1 | - | - | TGCGCCAGCAGCTTGCGCCCCCTGGAGACCCAGTACTTC | CASSLRPLETQYF
TRBJ2-5 | TRBV29-1 | - | - | TGCAGCGCAACAGAAAACCAAGAGACCCAGTACTTC | CSATENQETQYF
TRBJ2-1 | TRBV29-1 | - | - | TGCAGCGTTGCCCTCACTCCGGCGGATGAGCAGTTCTTC | CSVALTPADEQFF
TRBJ2-7 | TRBV5-1 | TRBD1 | - | TGCGCCAGCAGCTTCGGGACAGGCGCAACCTACGAGCAGTACTTC | CASSFGTGATYEQYF
TRBJ1-2 | TRBV30 | TRBD1 | - | TGTGCCTGGAACAGGGGACGCTACACCTTC | CAWNRGRYTF
TRBJ2-1 | TRBV6-6 | - | - | TGTGCCAGCCTGGGTACGGGCCGTGGCGATGAGCAGTTCTTC | CASLGTGRGDEQFF
TRBJ2-5 | TRBV7-7 | - | - | TGCGCCAGCAGCTTAGGTCGGCAAGAGACCCAGTACTTC | CASSLGRQETQYF
TRBJ2-7 | TRBV18 | - | - | TGTGCCAGCTCACTGGGGGGGCTTACCTACGAGCAGTACTTC | CASSLGGLTYEQYF
TRBJ2-1 | TRBV4-2 | - | - | TGTGCCAGCAGCCAAGTGGGGGCTCCGGGGAATGAGCAGTTCTTC | CASSQVGAPGNEQFF
TRBJ2-7 | TRBV29-1 | - | few | TGCAGCGTTGGTAAGGGTCGGACGAACGAGCAGTACTTC | CSVGKGRTNEQYF
TRBJ2-5 | TRBV9 | TRBD2 | - | TGTGCCAGCAGCGCTACTAGCGGGAGGATCCCCCAAGAAGCCCAGTACTTC | CASSATSGRIPQEAQYF
TRBJ1-5 | TRBV5-5 | - | - | TGTGCCAGCAGCTTGGTAGTTAGCAATCAGCCCCAGCATTTT | CASSLVVSNQPQHF
TRBJ2-3 | TRBV7-2 | TRBD2 | few | TGTGCCAGCAGCTTAGTAGCGGGAGAATTAAGGGATACGCAGTATTTT | CASSLVAGELRDTQYF
TRBJ2-5 | TRBV4-1 | - | - | TGCGCCAGCAGACGTTCCGTAGACGGTAAAGAGACCCAGTACTTC | CASRRSVDGKETQYF
TRBJ2-7 | TRBV10-3 | TRBD1 | - | TGTGCCATCAGGCGGACGACAGGGGCCTACGAGCAGTACTTC | CAIRRTTGAYEQYF
TRBJ1-2 | TRBV29-1 | - | - | TGCAGCGTTGAAGAAGCTAACTATGGCTACACCTTC | CSVEEANYGYTF
TRBJ2-5 | TRBV29-1 | TRBD2 | - | TGCAGCGTTGCGGGAGGCCCACAAGAGACCCAGTACTTC | CSVAGGPQETQYF
TRBJ2-5 | TRBV29-1 | - | - | TGCAGCGTTGAAGATCACCAAGAGACCCAGTACTTC | CSVEDHQETQYF
TRBJ1-1 | TRBV11-2 | - | - | TGTGCCAGCAGCTTATCTGGGCGGAACACTGAAGCTTTCTTT | CASSLSGRNTEAFF
TRBJ1-5 | TRBV30 | - | - | TGTGCCTGGTCGACAGTGAGCAATCAGCCCCAGCATTTT | CAWSTVSNQPQHF
TRBJ2-1 | TRBV5-1 | - | - | TGCGCCAGCAGCTTGGAAGCGGGTTCCTACAATGAGCAGTTCTTC | CASSLEAGSYNEQFF
TRBJ2-2 | TRBV7-9 | TRBD1 | - | TGTGCCAGCAGACGTTGGACAGGGGTTGACGGGGAGCTGTTTTTT | CASRRWTGVDGELFF
TRBJ2-5 | TRBV7-2 | - | few | TGTGCCAGCAGCCAAAGGGTGGGAGGTGGCCAAGAGACCCAGTACTTC | CASSQRVGGGQETQYF
TRBJ1-1 | TRBV30 | - | - | TGTGCCTGGAGCCCGGGGGGGAACACTGAAGCTTTCTTT | CAWSPGGNTEAFF
TRBJ2-3 | TRBV25-1 | - | - | TGTGCCAGCAGTGAGGGCCTGAATACGCAGTATTTT | CASSEGLNTQYF
TRBJ2-1 | TRBV29-1 | TRBD2 | - | TGCAGCGTTGGGCGACTAGCCTCCTACAATGAGCAGTTCTTC | CSVGRLASYNEQFF
TRBJ1-2 | TRBV18 | TRBD1 | - | TGTGCCAGCCCACCACGAAACAGGGGGCTCGATGGCTACACCTTC | CASPPRNRGLDGYTF
TRBJ2-1 | TRBV29-1 | - | - | TGCAGCGTTGTCCTCTTGTCCACGAGCTCCTACAATGAGCAGTTCTTC | CSVVLLSTSSYNEQFF
TRBJ2-7 | TRBV6-5 | - | - | TGTGCCAGCAGATCGACTAGTAACGAGCAGTACTTC | CASRSTSNEQYF
TRBJ1-2 | TRBV14 | TRBD1 | few | TGTGCCAGCAGCCAACAGACAGGGTTGAACTACACCTTC | CASSQQTGLNYTF
TRBJ2-1 | TRBV14 | - | - | TGTGCCAGCAGCGGCCAGCGGCAGTCCTACAATGAGCAGTTCTTC | CASSGQRQSYNEQFF
TRBJ2-3 | TRBV7-9 | TRBD2 | once | TGTGCCAGCAGCTTAGGACTAGCCTCTGATACGCAGTATTTT | CASSLGLASDTQYF
TRBJ2-3 | TRBV13 | - | few | TGTGCCAGCAGCTTAGGGTCCCGACCTGATACGCAGTATTTT | CASSLGSRPDTQYF
TRBJ2-6 | TRBV9 | - | - | TGTGCCAGCAGAAGTAGGGACACCTCACACTCTGGGGCCAACGTCCTGACTTTC | CASRSRDTSHSGANVLTF
TRBJ1-2 | TRBV2 | - | few | TGTGCCAGCAGTTTCGGGACTCCCTATGGCTACACCTTC | CASSFGTPYGYTF
TRBJ2-1 | TRBV6-5 | TRBD2 | - | TGTGCCAGCAGCCCCGGGACTACCTACAATGAGCAGTTCTTC | CASSPGTTYNEQFF
TRBJ2-6 | TRBV7-8 | - | few | TGTGCCAGCAGCCCCCGACGTAAAGTCTCCGGGGCCAACGTCCTGACTTTC | CASSPRRKVSGANVLTF
TRBJ2-3 | TRBV6-1 | TRBD2 | - | TGTGCCAGCAGTGGGACTAGCGGGCACACAGATACGCAGTATTTT | CASSGTSGHTDTQYF
TRBJ1-3 | TRBV7-9 | - | - | TGTGCCAGCCACCCTCGGGGATACTCTGGAAACACCATATATTTT | CASHPRGYSGNTIYF
TRBJ2-7 | TRBV6-1 | - | - | TGTGCCAGCAGAAAACAACAGGGCTTCGCGGATGAGCAGTACTTC | CASRKQQGFADEQYF
TRBJ2-2 | TRBV9 | - | - | TGTGCCAGCAGCGTAGTCCACCCCATGGGGGGAAACACCGGGGAGCTGTTTTTT | CASSVVHPMGGNTGELFF
TRBJ2-1 | TRBV4-2 | TRBD2 | - | TGTGCCAGCAGCCCGAGACTAGCGGGAGTACTCTACAATGAGCAGTTCTTC | CASSPRLAGVLYNEQFF
TRBJ2-5 | TRBV29-1 | - | - | TGCAGCGTCTGGGCGACGAGAGGAGAGACCCAGTACTTC | CSVWATRGETQYF
TRBJ2-7 | TRBV4-2 | TRBD2 | - | TGTGCCAGCAGCCATAGTGGGGTTGGGGCTAGCGGGAGGTTATCGGCGAGGGAGCAGTACTTC | CASSHSGVGASGRLSAREQYF
TRBJ2-5 | TRBV29-1 | TRBD1 | - | TGCAGCGTTTCAGAGACAGGGGGTCGGGAGACCCAGTACTTC | CSVSETGGRETQYF
TRBJ2-1 | TRBV30 | TRBD2 | once | TGTGCCTGGAGTTGGTCTGTCGGCGGGGGAATTTACAATGAGCAGTTCTTC | CAWSWSVGGGIYNEQFF
TRBJ2-1 | TRBV27 | TRBD2 | - | TGTGCCAGCAGAGGACTAGCGGGAGCCTCCTACAATGAGCAGTTCTTC | CASRGLAGASYNEQFF
TRBJ1-1 | TRBV29-1 | - | - | TGCAGCGTTGGTAACCTACCAGGGGTAAACACTGAAGCTTTCTTT | CSVGNLPGVNTEAFF
TRBJ1-4 | TRBV29-1 | TRBD1 | - | TGCAGCGTCAGACAGGGGGCGTTAGAAAAACTGTTTTTT | CSVRQGALEKLFF
TRBJ2-7 | TRBV30 | TRBD1 | - | TGTGCCTCCACGGGACAGGGCGAATACGAGCAGTACTTC | CASTGQGEYEQYF
TRBJ1-2 | TRBV25-1 | TRBD1 | - | TGTGCCAGCAGACCTGGTTTGGGACAGGGGGATGGCTACACCTTC | CASRPGLGQGDGYTF
TRBJ2-3 | TRBV4-3 | - | - | TGCGCCAGCAGCCAAAGGGCCCTCACAGATACGCAGTATTTT | CASSQRALTDTQYF
TRBJ2-2 | TRBV11-2 | - | - | TGTGCCAGCAGCTTCGCTGACAGGCACGCCGGGGAGCTGTTTTTT | CASSFADRHAGELFF
TRBJ2-5 | TRBV14 | - | few | TGTGCCAGCAGCCAAGTGTGGGAGACCCAGTACTTC | CASSQVWETQYF
TRBJ2-2 | TRBV7-2 | TRBD1 | few | TGTGCCAGCAGCAACCGACAGGGGGGAACCGGGGAGCTGTTTTTT | CASSNRQGGTGELFF
TRBJ2-1 | TRBV29-1 | - | - | TGCAGCGTCCGAGGGGCGGGTTACAATGAGCAGTTCTTC | CSVRGAGYNEQFF